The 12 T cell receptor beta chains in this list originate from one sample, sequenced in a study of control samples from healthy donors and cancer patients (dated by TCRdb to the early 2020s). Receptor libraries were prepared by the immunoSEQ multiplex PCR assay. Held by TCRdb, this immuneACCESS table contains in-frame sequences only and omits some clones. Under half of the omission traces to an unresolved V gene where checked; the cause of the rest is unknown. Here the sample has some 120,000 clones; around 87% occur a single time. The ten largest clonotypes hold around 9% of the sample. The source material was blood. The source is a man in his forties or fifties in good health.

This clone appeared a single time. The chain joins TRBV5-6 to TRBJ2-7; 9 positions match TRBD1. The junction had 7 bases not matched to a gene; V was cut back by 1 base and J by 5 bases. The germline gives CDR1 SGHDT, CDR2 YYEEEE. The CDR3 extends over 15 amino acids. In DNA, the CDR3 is TGTGCCAGCAGCTTGCCACCGGGACAGGGTAACGAGCAGTACTTC. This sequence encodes CASSLPPGQGNEQYF.

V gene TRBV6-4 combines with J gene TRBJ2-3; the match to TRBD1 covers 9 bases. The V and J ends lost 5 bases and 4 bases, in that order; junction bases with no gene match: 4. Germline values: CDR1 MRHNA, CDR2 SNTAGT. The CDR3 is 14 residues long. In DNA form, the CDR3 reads TGTGCCAGCAGTCTGACAGGGGGTGCAGATACGCAGTATTTT. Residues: CASSLTGGADTQYF.

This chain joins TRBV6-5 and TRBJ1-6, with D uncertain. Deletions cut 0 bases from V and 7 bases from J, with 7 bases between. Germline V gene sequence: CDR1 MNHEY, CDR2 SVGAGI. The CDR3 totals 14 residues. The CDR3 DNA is TGTGCCAGCAGTTACTCGTACGGGAATTCACCCCTCCACTTT. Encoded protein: CASSYSYGNSPLHF.

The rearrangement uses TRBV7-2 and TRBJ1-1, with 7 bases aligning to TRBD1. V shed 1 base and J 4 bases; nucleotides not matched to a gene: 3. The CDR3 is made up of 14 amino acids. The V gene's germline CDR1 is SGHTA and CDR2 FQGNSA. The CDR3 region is CASSLEYRGTEAFF. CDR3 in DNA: TGTGCCAGCAGCTTAGAGTACAGGGGCACTGAAGCTTTCTTT.

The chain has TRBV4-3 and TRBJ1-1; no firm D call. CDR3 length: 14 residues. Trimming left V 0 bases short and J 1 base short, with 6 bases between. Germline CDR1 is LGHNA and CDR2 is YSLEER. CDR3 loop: CASSQDWPNTEAFF. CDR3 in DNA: TGCGCCAGCAGCCAAGATTGGCCGAACACTGAAGCTTTCTTT.

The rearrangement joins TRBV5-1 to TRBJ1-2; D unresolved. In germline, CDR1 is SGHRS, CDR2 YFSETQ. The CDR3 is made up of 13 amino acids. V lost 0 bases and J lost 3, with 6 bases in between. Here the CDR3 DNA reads TGCGCCAGCAGCTTGGAACTAGACTATGGCTACACCTTC. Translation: CASSLELDYGYTF.

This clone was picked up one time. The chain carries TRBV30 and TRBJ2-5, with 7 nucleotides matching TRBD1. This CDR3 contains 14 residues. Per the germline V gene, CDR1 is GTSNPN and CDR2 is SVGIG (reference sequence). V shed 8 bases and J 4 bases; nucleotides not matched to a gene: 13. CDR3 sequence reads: CARKVGQWLETQYF. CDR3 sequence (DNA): TGTGCCCGGAAGGTGGGACAGTGGTTAGAGACCCAGTACTTC.

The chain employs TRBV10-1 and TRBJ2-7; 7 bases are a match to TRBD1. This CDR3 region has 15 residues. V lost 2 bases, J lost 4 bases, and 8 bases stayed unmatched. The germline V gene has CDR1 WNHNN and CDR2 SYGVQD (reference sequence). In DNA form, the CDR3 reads TGCGCCAGCAGTGAGCCTGGACAGGCCTTTTACGAGCAGTACTTC. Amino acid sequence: CASSEPGQAFYEQYF.

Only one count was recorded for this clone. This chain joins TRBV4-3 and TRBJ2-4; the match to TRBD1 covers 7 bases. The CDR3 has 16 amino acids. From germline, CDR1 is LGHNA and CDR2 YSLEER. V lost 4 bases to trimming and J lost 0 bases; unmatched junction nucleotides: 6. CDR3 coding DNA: TGCGCCAGCAGCCCCAACAGGGGTATAGCCAAAAACATTCAGTACTTC. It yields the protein CASSPNRGIAKNIQYF.

The chain's CDR3 is CATGGPYGPYNEQFF. In nucleotides, the CDR3 is TGTGCCACGGGGGGGCCCTACGGGCCCTACAATGAGCAGTTCTTC. V gene TRBV6-5 combines with J gene TRBJ2-1, with 8 bases identical to TRBD2. With V trimmed by 10 bases and J by 2 bases, 10 bases remained unmatched. Germline lookup yields CDR1 MNHEY and CDR2 SVGAGI. This CDR3 is 15 amino acids long.

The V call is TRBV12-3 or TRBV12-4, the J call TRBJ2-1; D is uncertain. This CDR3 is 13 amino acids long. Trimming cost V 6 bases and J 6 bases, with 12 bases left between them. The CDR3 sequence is CASSQDPSNEQFF. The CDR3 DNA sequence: TGTGCCAGCAGCCAGGACCCGTCCAATGAGCAGTTCTTC.

The CDR3 loop is CASSISPDRGHSPLHF. DNA for the CDR3: TGCGCCAGCAGCATCTCCCCGGACAGGGGGCATTCACCCCTCCACTTT. The V and J genes are TRBV5-1 and TRBJ1-6; 11 bases map to TRBD1. This CDR3 comprises 16 residues. Germline trimming cut 4 bases from V and 8 bases from J; bases unmatched to any gene: 8. The germline CDR1 and CDR2 sequences are SGHRS and YFSETQ. Full variable domain (rest looked up from reference TRBV5-1 and TRBJ1-6): KAGVTQTPRYLIKTRGQQVTLSCSPISGHRSVSWYQQTPGQGLQFLFEYFSETQRNKGNFPGRFSGRQFSNSRSEMNVSTLELGDSALYLCASSISPDRGHSPLHFGNGTRLTVT.